These T cell receptor beta chains were read from a single sample in a study of CD8+CD57+ T cells in acquired aplastic anemia. MiXCR, applied by TCRdb to the reads, yields one record per CDR3 protein. Here the sample spans around 400,000 distinct CDR3 sequences, roughly 68% being singletons. The sample consisted of sorted CD4+, CD8+, or CD8+CD57+ T cells (not recorded which) from PBMCs. Receptors were obtained from a human donor in good health, serving as a control. CDR3s include the opening cysteine and the closing phenylalanine or tryptophan. A D gene is named only where the DNA matches it firmly. Clone sizes are given selectively: once, few, many, or a class where the clone is expanded.

d_call	cdr3_length	j_call	clone_size	v_call	cdr3_aa	cdr3_nt
.	15	TRBJ2-5	.	TRBV7-2	CASSPTGPDTQYFYF	TGTGCCAGCAGCCCGACGGGTCCAGATACGCAGTATTTTTACTTC
TRBD1	13	TRBJ1-2	.	TRBV7-3	CASGRPGGGGYTF	TGTGCCAGCGGCCGGCCAGGGGGAGGAGGCTACACCTTT
.	16	TRBJ2-3	.	TRBV12-3/TRBV12-4	CASSAPTGARGDTQYF	TGTGCCAGCAGTGCCCCCACGGGGGCGCGGGGAGATACGCAGTATTTT
.	16	TRBJ1-2	.	TRBV19	CASSSQPRSGNYGYTF	TGTGCCAGTAGCTCTCAACCCCGGTCCGGCAACTATGGCTACACCTTC
TRBD2	16	TRBJ2-5	.	TRBV19	CASSPSGGKLQETQYF	TGTGCCAGTAGTCCTAGCGGGGGCAAACTCCAAGAGACCCAGTACTTC
.	13	TRBJ1-4	.	TRBV20-1	CSARDQGRVKLFF	TGCAGTGCTAGAGATCAGGGCAGGGTCAAACTGTTTTTT
.	12	TRBJ1-5	.	TRBV2	CASSEVAEPQHF	TGTGCCAGCAGTGAAGTGGCAGAGCCCCAGCATTTT
.	15	TRBJ2-5	.	TRBV5-6	CASSWGAPQGETQYF	TGTGCCAGCAGCTGGGGCGCCCCCCAAGGGGAGACCCAGTACTTC
TRBD1	16	TRBJ1-1	.	TRBV5-1	CPSSIRTGGVKTEAFF	TGCCCCAGCAGCATTCGGACAGGGGGAGTGAAGACTGAAGCTTTCTTT
.	14	TRBJ1-1	.	TRBV7-2	CASSVGAAKTDACF	TGTGCCAGCAGCGTGGGCGCGGCTAAGACTGATGCTTGCTTT
.	15	TRBJ2-6	.	TRBV7-9	CASAQAWAGEIVTTF	TGTGCCAGCGCCCAAGCCTGGGCTGGGGAAATCGTCACAACTTTC
.	12	TRBJ1-4	.	TRBV20-1	CSASRLEVYVLF	TGCAGTGCTAGTCGGCTAGAGGTGTACGTGCTTTTT
.	15	TRBJ1-3	many	TRBV10-3	CAISPAQGAGNTIYF	TGTGCCATCAGTCCAGCACAGGGCGCTGGAAACACCATATATTTT
.	13	TRBJ1-2	.	TRBV2	CASGVATVFGSPF	TGTGCCAGCGGCGTGGCGACAGTTTTTGGCTCCCCCTTC
TRBD1	15	TRBJ1-5	.	TRBV7-3	CATRDRWAYEQYFHF	TGTGCCACCCGGGACAGGTGGGCCTACGAGCAGTACTTCCATTTT
.	16	TRBJ2-3	.	TRBV7-9	CASSAEDGGYTFSQYF	TGTGCCAGCAGCGCAGAGGACGGTGGCTACACCTTTAGTCAGTATTTT
TRBD2	13	TRBJ2-1	many	TRBV11-3	CASSRGGANEQFF	TGTGCCAGCAGCCGCGGGGGGGCAAATGAGCAGTTCTTC
.	16	TRBJ2-1	.	TRBV2	CASSTARFALGDEQFF	TGTGCCAGCAGTACGGCTAGGTTCGCATTAGGGGATGAGCAGTTCTTC
.	15	TRBJ2-3	.	TRBV11-2	CASSPRAKTHDTQYF	TGTGCCAGCAGCCCCCGCGCCAAGACACACGATACGCAGTATTTT
.	14	TRBJ1-6	once	TRBV7-2	CASSSSRLDHRRAF	TGTGCCAGCAGCAGTAGCCGATTAGATCACCGGCGAGCTTTT
TRBD1	16	TRBJ2-2	few	TRBV5-5	CASSLRTGGPTGELFF	TGTGCCAGCAGCTTGAGGACAGGGGGCCCAACCGGGGAGCTGTTTTTT
.	18	TRBJ1-5	.	TRBV5-1	CASSPSGAAKYSNQPQHF	TGCGCCAGCAGCCCCTCGGGGGCAGCGAAATATAGCAATCAGCCCCAGCATTTT
.	14	TRBJ1-5	.	TRBV10-2	CASSDRGINQPQHF	TGCGCCAGCAGTGACAGGGGCATCAATCAGCCCCAGCATTTT
TRBD1	15	TRBJ1-5	.	TRBV6-2/TRBV6-3	CASRYRGGINQPQHF	TGTGCCAGCAGATACAGGGGGGGAATCAATCAGCCCCAGCATTTT
.	14	TRBJ2-3	.	TRBV20-1	CSATTDGAYNEQYF	TGCAGTGCTACTACGGACGGGGCCTACAATGAGCAGTATTTT
TRBD2	16	TRBJ2-1	.	TRBV5-1	CASSGGGSSSYNEQFF	TGTGCCAGCAGCGGGGGGGGGTCGAGCTCCTACAATGAGCAGTTCTTC
.	15	TRBJ1-1	few	TRBV15	CATSRAAGVDTEAFF	TGTGCCACCAGCAGAGCAGCAGGGGTAGATACTGAAGCTTTCTTT
.	15	TRBJ2-2	.	TRBV6-1	CASSRTLPNTGELFF	TGTGCCAGCAGTCGGACCTTACCGAACACCGGGGAGCTGTTTTTT
.	15	TRBJ2-2	.	TRBV19	CASSDPGIGSGELFF	TGTGCCAGTAGTGATCCGGGAATAGGCTCCGGGGAGCTGTTTTTT
TRBD1	15	TRBJ2-5	.	TRBV7-2	CASSARTGAGETQYF	TGTGCCAGCAGCGCAAGGACAGGGGCGGGGGAGACCCAGTACTTC
.	13	TRBJ2-7	many	TRBV6-2/TRBV6-3	CASSRHEGFEQYF	TGTGCCAGCAGTCGCCACGAAGGGTTTGAGCAGTACTTC
.	14	TRBJ2-1	.	TRBV2	CASRESRQWDEQFF	TGTGCCAGCAGGGAGAGTAGGCAGTGGGATGAGCAGTTCTTC
.	14	TRBJ1-1	.	TRBV20-1	CSARAGGNTTEAFF	TGCAGCGCTAGAGCCGGCGGAAACACTACTGAAGCTTTCTTT
TRBD1	13	TRBJ1-2	.	TRBV6-2/TRBV6-3	CASSRGQGYGYTF	TGTGCCAGCAGTAGAGGACAGGGCTATGGCTACACCTTC
.	16	TRBJ2-7	once	TRBV7-3	CASSPGVPTVPDTQYF	TGTGCCAGCAGCCCAGGCGTCCCTACCGTCCCAGATACGCAGTACTTC
TRBD1	15	TRBJ1-6	.	TRBV2	CASSDLGQGNSPLHF	TGTGCCAGCAGTGACTTGGGACAGGGTAATTCACCCCTCCACTTT
TRBD2	17	TRBJ2-3	.	TRBV20-1	CSARDPRGSGGTDTQYF	TGCAGTGCTAGAGATCCTAGGGGCAGCGGGGGCACAGATACGCAGTATTTT
.	11	TRBJ2-7	few	TRBV29-1	CSVRVEDEQYF	TGCAGCGTAAGGGTCGAGGACGAGCAGTACTTC
.	15	TRBJ2-3	.	TRBV10-1	CASSKSHGGSDTQYF	TGCGCCAGCAGCAAATCACACGGGGGTTCAGATACGCAGTATTTT
TRBD2	17	TRBJ2-7	.	TRBV24-1	CATSGLSRTSGKYEQYF	TGTGCCACCAGTGGCCTCTCTCGGACTAGCGGGAAGTACGAGCAGTACTTC
TRBD1	13	TRBJ2-7	once	TRBV7-2	CASTLTRGYEQYF	TGTGCCAGCACCCTAACCAGGGGGTACGAGCAGTACTTC
.	14	TRBJ2-3	once	TRBV7-2	CASSSGPEDPTRYF	TGTGCCAGCAGCTCAGGTCCGGAGGATCCTACGCGGTATTTT